The rows below give T cell receptor beta chains drawn from one sample of a study of blood T cell repertoires in COVID-19. The table came from immunoSEQ multiplex PCR; TCRdb's copy has only in-frame clones and leaves some out. Of tens of thousands of clones in the sample, over 80% were seen once. The material sequenced was peripheral blood. The receptors here all came from a human donor in a cohort sampled during active COVID-19. Both conserved end residues are part of each CDR3. Fields, in order: V gene, J gene, clone size, D gene, CDR3 DNA, CDR3 protein. The D gene is left open where the match is weak. Clone size is stated in some rows and not others, as once, few, many or a class when expanded.

v_call: TRBV29-1; j_call: TRBJ1-1; clone_size: NA; d_call: TRBD1; cdr3_nt: TGCAGCGTCCTACGACAGGGCGGCACTGAAGCTTTCTTT; cdr3_aa: CSVLRQGGTEAFF
v_call: TRBV9; j_call: TRBJ2-1; clone_size: NA; d_call: NA; cdr3_nt: TGTGCCAGCAGCGTAGTGGGGGAGGTGAATGAGCAGTTCTTC; cdr3_aa: CASSVVGEVNEQFF
v_call: TRBV11-3; j_call: TRBJ1-2; clone_size: NA; d_call: TRBD1; cdr3_nt: TGTGCCAGCAGCTATATAGTGGGTACAGGGGGTGAGGATGGCTACACCTTC; cdr3_aa: CASSYIVGTGGEDGYTF
v_call: TRBV19; j_call: TRBJ1-2; clone_size: NA; d_call: TRBD1; cdr3_nt: TGTGCCAGTAGTACCAACCGGGACAGGGCATATGGCTACACCTTC; cdr3_aa: CASSTNRDRAYGYTF
v_call: TRBV19; j_call: TRBJ2-7; clone_size: NA; d_call: TRBD1; cdr3_nt: TGTGCCAGTAGTTTTTCACACAGGGGTAACTCCTACGAGCAGTACTTC; cdr3_aa: CASSFSHRGNSYEQYF
v_call: TRBV9; j_call: TRBJ1-2; clone_size: NA; d_call: TRBD1; cdr3_nt: TGTGCCAGCAGCGTCGGACAGGCGAGCTATGGCTACACCTTC; cdr3_aa: CASSVGQASYGYTF
v_call: TRBV11-2; j_call: TRBJ1-6; clone_size: few; d_call: TRBD1; cdr3_nt: TGTGCCAGCAGGCAGCAGGGGGCTTATTCACCCCTCCACTTT; cdr3_aa: CASRQQGAYSPLHF
v_call: TRBV5-1; j_call: TRBJ2-2; clone_size: NA; d_call: NA; cdr3_nt: TGCGCCAGCAGCTCGGACAGCGCGTCGAGGACCGGGGAGCTGTTTTTT; cdr3_aa: CASSSDSASRTGELFF
v_call: TRBV28; j_call: TRBJ1-1; clone_size: once; d_call: NA; cdr3_nt: TGTGCCAGCAGACTTACCTCCAGGGGAACTGAAGCTTTCTTT; cdr3_aa: CASRLTSRGTEAFF
v_call: TRBV7-7; j_call: TRBJ2-7; clone_size: NA; d_call: NA; cdr3_nt: TGTGCCAGATTTACCAGGGGCCCCGACGAAATCCTTTCCTACGAGCAGTACTTC; cdr3_aa: CARFTRGPDEILSYEQYF
v_call: TRBV2; j_call: TRBJ2-1; clone_size: NA; d_call: TRBD2; cdr3_nt: TGTGCCAGCAAAGTAGCGGGAGTTGGCAATGAGCAGTTCTTC; cdr3_aa: CASKVAGVGNEQFF
v_call: TRBV29-1; j_call: TRBJ1-3; clone_size: NA; d_call: TRBD1; cdr3_nt: TGCAGCGTTGGACAGGGGGACACCATATATTTT; cdr3_aa: CSVGQGDTIYF
v_call: TRBV9; j_call: TRBJ2-2; clone_size: NA; d_call: TRBD2; cdr3_nt: TGTGCCAGCAGCGCCGCGGGGGGGCGAGCCGGGGAGCTGTTTTTT; cdr3_aa: CASSAAGGRAGELFF
v_call: TRBV12-5; j_call: TRBJ1-1; clone_size: NA; d_call: TRBD1; cdr3_nt: TGTGCTAGTGGTTTTGGGACAGGGGTGAGGAACACTGAAGCTTTCTTT; cdr3_aa: CASGFGTGVRNTEAFF
v_call: TRBV5-4; j_call: TRBJ2-5; clone_size: NA; d_call: TRBD2; cdr3_nt: TGTGCCAGCAGCTGGGGGACTAGCGGGAGGGCAGGGACCCAGTACTTC; cdr3_aa: CASSWGTSGRAGTQYF
v_call: TRBV11-3; j_call: TRBJ2-7; clone_size: NA; d_call: TRBD1; cdr3_nt: TGTGCCAGCAGACCCTCAGGGGGTCACGAGCAGTACTTC; cdr3_aa: CASRPSGGHEQYF
v_call: TRBV6-1; j_call: TRBJ1-5; clone_size: NA; d_call: NA; cdr3_nt: TGTGCCAGCAGTGAAGTGCGGGGTCAGCCCCAGCATTTT; cdr3_aa: CASSEVRGQPQHF
v_call: TRBV30; j_call: TRBJ1-2; clone_size: NA; d_call: TRBD1; cdr3_nt: TGTGCCTGGAGTATCCGGGACAGCACCTACTACACCTTC; cdr3_aa: CAWSIRDSTYYTF
v_call: TRBV18; j_call: TRBJ1-5; clone_size: NA; d_call: TRBD1; cdr3_nt: TGTGCCAGCTCAGCATCAGGGGGGTCAGGACAGCCCCAGCATTTT; cdr3_aa: CASSASGGSGQPQHF
v_call: TRBV6-5; j_call: TRBJ2-1; clone_size: NA; d_call: NA; cdr3_nt: TGTGCCAGCCATGGGAGGAATGAGCAGTTCTTC; cdr3_aa: CASHGRNEQFF
v_call: TRBV9; j_call: TRBJ2-1; clone_size: NA; d_call: TRBD2; cdr3_nt: TGTGCCAGCAGCGTAGTAGCGGGTAATGAGCAGTTCTTC; cdr3_aa: CASSVVAGNEQFF
v_call: TRBV6-5; j_call: TRBJ1-6; clone_size: NA; d_call: NA; cdr3_nt: TGTGCCACGGGGGGTGGGAACGACCGTTCACCCCTCCACTTT; cdr3_aa: CATGGGNDRSPLHF
v_call: TRBV15; j_call: TRBJ1-1; clone_size: NA; d_call: NA; cdr3_nt: TGTGCCACCAGCACCTGGGAGGGTAACACTGAAGCTTTCTTT; cdr3_aa: CATSTWEGNTEAFF
v_call: TRBV11-2; j_call: TRBJ2-7; clone_size: NA; d_call: TRBD1; cdr3_nt: TGTGCCAGCAGCTTAGGGGGGGACAGGGGCGAGCAGTACTTC; cdr3_aa: CASSLGGDRGEQYF
v_call: TRBV11-2; j_call: TRBJ2-3; clone_size: NA; d_call: TRBD2; cdr3_nt: TGTGCCAGCAGCTCCGCAGGGAGGGGCGCCCACACAGATACGCAGTATTTT; cdr3_aa: CASSSAGRGAHTDTQYF
v_call: TRBV7-2; j_call: TRBJ2-3; clone_size: NA; d_call: TRBD1; cdr3_nt: TGTGCCAGCAGCTTACGTCCGGGACAGGGGGCATCAGATACGCAGTATTTT; cdr3_aa: CASSLRPGQGASDTQYF
v_call: TRBV19; j_call: TRBJ1-2; clone_size: once; d_call: TRBD1; cdr3_nt: TGTGCCAGTAGTACCCCGGGACAGGGAGGGGACTATGGCTACACCTTC; cdr3_aa: CASSTPGQGGDYGYTF
v_call: TRBV5-5; j_call: TRBJ2-7; clone_size: NA; d_call: TRBD1; cdr3_nt: TGTGCCAGCCAGCCCCGGGACAGCACCTACGAGCAGTACTTC; cdr3_aa: CASQPRDSTYEQYF
v_call: TRBV6-1; j_call: TRBJ2-1; clone_size: NA; d_call: TRBD2; cdr3_nt: TGTGCCAGCAGTGAAGGTGCGGGAGGGCCGCGGAATGAGCAGTTCTTC; cdr3_aa: CASSEGAGGPRNEQFF
v_call: TRBV30; j_call: TRBJ1-5; clone_size: NA; d_call: NA; cdr3_nt: TGTGCCTGGAGTGTCCCGAGTCAGCCCCAGCATTTT; cdr3_aa: CAWSVPSQPQHF
v_call: TRBV6-5; j_call: TRBJ1-2; clone_size: few; d_call: NA; cdr3_nt: TGTGCCAGCAGGCCTGACAGCAACTATGGCTACACCTTC; cdr3_aa: CASRPDSNYGYTF
v_call: TRBV9; j_call: TRBJ2-1; clone_size: once; d_call: NA; cdr3_nt: TGTGCCAGCAGCGTAATAGCTAGCGGAGGGGGTAATGAGCAGTTCTTC; cdr3_aa: CASSVIASGGGNEQFF
v_call: TRBV7-8; j_call: TRBJ2-3; clone_size: NA; d_call: TRBD2; cdr3_nt: TGTGCCAGCAGCTACCGGACTAGCGGGTCTAGCACAGATACGCAGTATTTT; cdr3_aa: CASSYRTSGSSTDTQYF
v_call: TRBV7-8; j_call: TRBJ2-3; clone_size: NA; d_call: TRBD2; cdr3_nt: TGTGCCAGCAGCTACAGACTAGCGGGGGGGGTCACAGATACGCAGTATTTT; cdr3_aa: CASSYRLAGGVTDTQYF
v_call: TRBV5-6; j_call: TRBJ1-6; clone_size: NA; d_call: TRBD1; cdr3_nt: TGTGCCAGCAGCGGGACAGGGGATTCACCCCTCCACTTT; cdr3_aa: CASSGTGDSPLHF
v_call: TRBV27; j_call: TRBJ1-1; clone_size: NA; d_call: TRBD1; cdr3_nt: TGTGCCAGCAGCCGGGACAGGGGATATGACACTGAAGCTTTCTTT; cdr3_aa: CASSRDRGYDTEAFF
v_call: TRBV5-1; j_call: TRBJ2-2; clone_size: few; d_call: NA; cdr3_nt: TGCGCCAGCAGCTTGGATGGCAGGTCCTTCACCGGGGAGCTGTTTTTT; cdr3_aa: CASSLDGRSFTGELFF
v_call: TRBV5-1; j_call: TRBJ1-1; clone_size: NA; d_call: NA; cdr3_nt: TGCGCCAGCAGCTCCGGACAGCCGAACACTGAAGCTTTCTTT; cdr3_aa: CASSSGQPNTEAFF
v_call: TRBV7-2; j_call: TRBJ2-2; clone_size: NA; d_call: NA; cdr3_nt: TGTGCCAGCAGCTTAGGACCCGCGGGAACCGGGGAGCTGTTTTTT; cdr3_aa: CASSLGPAGTGELFF
v_call: TRBV6-5; j_call: TRBJ2-3; clone_size: NA; d_call: NA; cdr3_nt: TGTGCCAGCAGTTACTCGAAACAGTCCACAGATACGCAGTATTTT; cdr3_aa: CASSYSKQSTDTQYF
v_call: TRBV28; j_call: TRBJ1-2; clone_size: NA; d_call: TRBD1; cdr3_nt: TGTGCCAGCAGTTGGCGGCGACAGGGCGCCTACACCTTC; cdr3_aa: CASSWRRQGAYTF
v_call: TRBV7-9; j_call: TRBJ1-4; clone_size: NA; d_call: NA; cdr3_nt: TGTGCCAGCAGCCCAGGGTTCCCCAATGAAAAACTGTTTTTT; cdr3_aa: CASSPGFPNEKLFF
v_call: TRBV5-1; j_call: TRBJ1-1; clone_size: NA; d_call: NA; cdr3_nt: TGCGCCAGCAGCTTGGGCGGAGCTGCGGTAGAAGCTTTCTTT; cdr3_aa: CASSLGGAAVEAFF
v_call: TRBV19; j_call: TRBJ2-3; clone_size: NA; d_call: TRBD2; cdr3_nt: TGTGCCAGTAGTATTAGCGGGAGGGCAGATACGCAGTATTTT; cdr3_aa: CASSISGRADTQYF
v_call: TRBV6-5; j_call: TRBJ1-6; clone_size: NA; d_call: NA; cdr3_nt: TGTGCCAGCAGTTACTCGGGGGGACCGAATTCACCCCTCCACTTT; cdr3_aa: CASSYSGGPNSPLHF
v_call: TRBV15; j_call: TRBJ2-7; clone_size: NA; d_call: NA; cdr3_nt: TGTGCCACCAGCAGAGAGCCCCTCCAGGGGAGCTCCTACGAGCAGTACTTC; cdr3_aa: CATSREPLQGSSYEQYF
v_call: TRBV27; j_call: TRBJ2-5; clone_size: NA; d_call: TRBD2; cdr3_nt: TGTGCCAGCAGTTTTAGCGGGAGGGCCGAGGAGACCCAGTACTTC; cdr3_aa: CASSFSGRAEETQYF
v_call: TRBV5-8; j_call: TRBJ1-1; clone_size: once; d_call: TRBD1; cdr3_nt: TGTGCCAGCAGGCAGACAGGGACTAGTGAAGCTTTCTTT; cdr3_aa: CASRQTGTSEAFF
v_call: TRBV4-1; j_call: TRBJ2-1; clone_size: NA; d_call: TRBD2; cdr3_nt: TGCGCCAGCAGCCAAGACGGGGCGGGAGAAGTCCACAATGAGCAGTTCTTC; cdr3_aa: CASSQDGAGEVHNEQFF